The 31 T cell receptor beta chains below come from one sample, sequenced in a study of blood T cell repertoires in COVID-19. TCRdb's table, derived via immunoSEQ multiplex PCR, lists solely in-frame clones and lacks some. The data hold a few hundred thousand clones, with 85% observed a single time. Sequenced input: peripheral blood. The receptors shown here come from a woman aged 45-65 years with active or convalescent COVID-19.

V gene TRBV5-8 combines with J gene TRBJ1-1; 9 positions agree with TRBD1. The CDR3 covers 15 residues. Germline CDR1 is SGHTS and CDR2 is YDEGEE. V shed 0 bases and J 4 bases; nucleotides not matched to a gene: 4. Here the CDR3 DNA reads TGTGCCAGCAGCTTGGAACAGGGGGCGCGCACTGAAGCTTTCTTT. This encodes CASSLEQGARTEAFF.

The V call is TRBV5-1, the J call TRBJ2-2; 7 nucleotides match TRBD2. CDR1 and CDR2 (germline): SGHRS, YFSETQ. V gave up 0 bases and J gave up 2 bases; unmatched junction bases: 7. This CDR3 spans 17 amino acids. CDR3 bases: TGCGCCAGCAGCTTGGCGGCTAGCGGATCTAACACCGGGGAGCTGTTTTTT. It encodes CASSLAASGSNTGELFF.

The V and J genes are TRBV15 and TRBJ1-5, with 9 bases aligning to TRBD1. The germline CDR1 and CDR2 sequences are LNHNV and YYDKDF (reference sequence). The CDR3 loop spans 16 amino acids. Unmatched junction bases numbered 6, after V lost 3 bases and J lost 3 bases. CDR3 in DNA: TGTGCCACCAGCAGTACACAGGGGGCTCCCAATCAGCCCCAGCATTTT. As protein: CATSSTQGAPNQPQHF.

This clone was picked up a small number of times. J is TRBJ2-1 and V is TRBV28, with 9 nucleotides matching TRBD1. Germline-derived CDR1 and CDR2 are MDHEN and SYDVKM. This CDR3 spans 16 amino acids. The V gene end was trimmed by 4 bases and the J gene end by 7 bases; junction bases not matched to a gene: 11. CDR3 DNA: TGTGCCAGCAGTTACCCCCGGACAGGGGTTTGGAATGAGCAGTTCTTC. Translation: CASSYPRTGVWNEQFF.

This clone was found a few times. The gene calls are TRBV2 and TRBJ1-1; D is possibly TRBD1 (6 bases). Trimming stripped 4 bases from V and 0 bases from J, with 18 bases between. The CDR3 totals 17 residues. The V gene's germline CDR1 is SNHLY and CDR2 FYNNEI. The CDR3 is CASSVARAQGMNTEAFF. CDR3 nucleotides: TGTGCCAGCAGTGTAGCACGAGCCCAGGGGATGAACACTGAAGCTTTCTTT.

The rearrangement joins TRBV27 to TRBJ1-2; a possible D gene is TRBD1 (5 bases). The length of the CDR3 is 14 residues. V lost 6 bases, J lost 8 bases, and 19 bases lay in between. Looked up from germline, CDR1 is MNHEY and CDR2 is SMNVEV (reference sequence). CDR3 region: CASSPPPPGGGYTF. As DNA, the CDR3 is TGTGCCAGCAGCCCTCCCCCTCCCGGGGGGGGCTACACCTTC.

The CDR3, as DNA: TGTGCCAGCAGCCAAGATGGCCCCTACAATGAGCAGTTCTTC. This gives the protein CASSQDGPYNEQFF. This rearrangement joins TRBV3-1 (or the pseudogene TRBV3-2) to TRBJ2-1; no clear D gene. Germline lookup yields CDR1 LGHDT and CDR2 YNNKEL (reference sequence). V was cut by 0 bases and J by 2 bases, with 5 bases left in between. The CDR3 runs to 14 residues.

J is TRBJ1-2 and V is TRBV5-4; D might be TRBD1 (6 bases). Germline V gene data show CDR1 as SGHNT and CDR2 as YYREEE (reference sequence). This CDR3 spans 15 amino acids. Between the trimmed V and J ends, which lost 1 base and 4 bases, there was a span of 14 bases. This chain's CDR3 is CASSLYSGGSYGYTF. The CDR3 DNA is TGTGCCAGCAGCTTGTATTCGGGGGGCAGCTATGGCTACACCTTC.

This clone has just one count. CDR3 region: CASSLEDLAAQETQYF. The CDR3 region has the DNA TGTGCCAGCAGCTTAGAGGATTTAGCGGCACAAGAGACCCAGTACTTC. The rearrangement links TRBV11-2 to TRBJ2-5; TRBD2 is a possible D gene (6 bases). Germline CDR1 is SGHAT and CDR2 is FQNNGV. This CDR3 region has 16 residues. The germline V and J ends were trimmed by 0 bases and 2 bases, with 13 bases remaining between them.

This clone was picked up a small number of times. The genes are TRBV28 and TRBJ1-1; a weak D match, TRBD1 (6 bases). CDR1 MDHEN and CDR2 SYDVKM come from the germline V gene. V lost 6 bases and J lost 0, with 11 bases in between. This CDR3 region has 14 residues. The CDR3 spells CASRVTGLNTEAFF. The CDR3 DNA sequence: TGTGCCAGCAGGGTCACAGGGTTGAACACTGAAGCTTTCTTT.

This clone has only one observation. The chain carries TRBV7-9 and TRBJ1-1; D might be TRBD1 (6 bases). V lost 6 bases and J 9 bases, leaving 14 bases between the germline ends. Germline V gene sequence: CDR1 SEHNR, CDR2 FQNEAQ (reference sequence). The CDR3 totals 12 residues. The CDR3 protein is CASSKDRLKAFF. CDR3 bases: TGTGCCAGCAGTAAAGACAGGCTGAAAGCTTTCTTT.

This clone appeared a single time. The chain couples TRBV18 to TRBJ2-5, with D possibly TRBD2 on 6 matching bases. This CDR3 has 14 residues. In germline, CDR1 is KGHSH, CDR2 LQKENI. The V and J ends lost 4 bases and 5 bases respectively, with 14 bases between them. The CDR3 here is CASSRPLAGETQYF. The DNA for the CDR3 is TGTGCCAGCTCACGGCCACTAGCCGGTGAGACCCAGTACTTC. Using reference TRBV18 and TRBJ2-5 for the parts outside the CDR3, the full variable domain is NAGVMQNPRHLVRRRGQEARLRCSPMKGHSHVYWYRQLPEEGLKFMVYLQKENIIDESGMPKERFSAEFPKEGPSILRIQQVVRGDSAAYFCASSRPLAGETQYFGPGTRLLVL.

The chain joins TRBV7-6 to TRBJ2-1; D may be TRBD1 (6 bases). This CDR3 region has 15 residues. The germline gives CDR1 SGHVS, CDR2 FNYEAQ. With 1 base removed from V and 2 bases from J, the gap between germline ends came to 9 bases. For the CDR3, the DNA is TGTGCCAGCAGCTTAGAGACAGGAGCCTACAATGAGCAGTTCTTC. Translated: CASSLETGAYNEQFF. Variable domain in full (rest from reference TRBV7-6 and TRBJ2-1): GAGVSQSPRYKVTKRGQDVALRCDPISGHVSLYWYRQALGQGPEFLTYFNYEAQQDKSGLPNDRFSAERPEGSISTLTIQRTEQRDSAMYRCASSLETGAYNEQFFGPGTRLTVL.

This clone was seen a single time. The chain carries TRBV5-1 and TRBJ1-1; 9 positions agree with TRBD1. Germline loops: CDR1 SGHRS, CDR2 YFSETQ. The CDR3 has 14 residues. The trim removed 4 bases at V and 4 bases at J, leaving 5 bases unmatched. This CDR3 is CASSPDRGSTEAFF. DNA of the CDR3: TGCGCCAGCAGCCCAGACAGGGGGTCCACTGAAGCTTTCTTT.

The chain carries TRBV30 and TRBJ1-5; D is undetermined. This CDR3 is 14 amino acids long. Germline V gene sequence: CDR1 GTSNPN, CDR2 SVGIG (reference sequence). Trimming cost V 2 bases and J 7 bases, with 15 bases left between them. Here the CDR3 DNA reads TGTGCCTGGAGTTCTCCCTCCGGGGAGCAGCCCCAGCATTTT. As protein: CAWSSPSGEQPQHF.

The count of this clone is one. The chain uses TRBV5-4 and TRBJ1-6, with 9 bases matching TRBD1. The V gene end was trimmed by 4 bases and the J gene end by 10 bases; junction bases not matched to a gene: 6. There are 14 residues in the CDR3. Germline values: CDR1 SGHNT, CDR2 YYREEE (reference sequence). The CDR3 protein is CASSLDRGWSPLHF. CDR3 nucleotides: TGTGCCAGCAGCCTGGACAGGGGTTGGTCACCCCTCCACTTT.

The rearrangement links TRBV7-6 to TRBJ1-5, with a possible D match to TRBD1 (5 bases). Per the germline V gene, CDR1 is SGHVS and CDR2 is FNYEAQ. Trimming took off 1 base at V and 3 bases at J, with 10 bases between the two ends. This CDR3 is built from 15 residues. CDR3 bases: TGTGCCAGCAGCTTAGGGACCGGACACAATCAGCCCCAGCATTTT. Translating it yields CASSLGTGHNQPQHF.

The chain recombines TRBV18 with TRBJ1-2; 7 bases align to TRBD1. Germline trimming cut 0 bases from V and 5 bases from J; bases unmatched to any gene: 3. CDR3 size: 14 residues. Germline lookup yields CDR1 KGHSH and CDR2 LQKENI. The CDR3 loop is CASSPPGQPYGYTF. The CDR3 region has the DNA TGTGCCAGCTCACCACCGGGACAGCCTTATGGCTACACCTTC.

The V gene is TRBV5-4, the J gene TRBJ2-2, with 13 bases lining up with TRBD2. Germline lookup yields CDR1 SGHNT and CDR2 YYREEE (reference sequence). This CDR3 is 15 amino acids long. J gave up 6 bases and V 4 bases, and 3 bases lay outside the gene matches. Written as DNA, the CDR3 is TGTGCCAGCAGCGTCGGACTAGCGGGAGCCGGGGAGCTGTTTTTT. As protein: CASSVGLAGAGELFF.

The gene calls are TRBV5-1 and TRBJ2-3; D gene ambiguous. The CDR3 covers 12 residues. Germline lookup yields CDR1 SGHRS and CDR2 YFSETQ. Trimming pared 0 bases from V and 7 bases from J, leaving 6 bases between. CDR3 protein: CASSLGPNTQYF. The DNA for the CDR3 is TGCGCCAGCAGCTTGGGTCCAAATACGCAGTATTTT.

V and J are TRBV28 and TRBJ1-1, with D possibly being TRBD1 (5 bases). The CDR3 length is 14 residues. The ends were cut back, 5 bases at V and 0 bases at J, with 10 bases in the middle. Germline CDR1 and CDR2: MDHEN and SYDVKM. The CDR3 sequence: CASSPRTLNTEAFF. The CDR3 DNA is TGTGCCAGCAGTCCCAGGACACTGAACACTGAAGCTTTCTTT. Full variable domain (rest looked up from reference TRBV28 and TRBJ1-1): DVKVTQSSRYLVKRTGEKVFLECVQDMDHENMFWYRQDPGLGLRLIYFSYDVKMKEKGDIPEGYSVSREKKERFSLILESASTNQTSMYLCASSPRTLNTEAFFGQGTRLTVV.

The chain couples TRBV25-1 to TRBJ1-1, with no clear D. The CDR3 has 12 residues. V was clipped by 6 bases and J by 0 bases, with 5 bases between them. Germline lookup yields CDR1 MGHDK and CDR2 SYGVNS. In DNA form, the CDR3 reads TGTGCCAGCAGGGGAGTGAACACTGAAGCTTTCTTT. This gives the protein CASRGVNTEAFF.

The chain recombines TRBV10-3 with TRBJ2-7, with TRBD1 as a possible D gene (6 bases). CDR1 and CDR2 from the germline V gene are ENHRY and SYGVKD. V lost 4 bases, J lost 2 bases, and 15 bases lay in between. CDR3 size: 15 residues. In DNA form, the CDR3 reads TGTGCCATCAGTGGAGAGACAGGTCTCACCTACGAGCAGTACTTC. Translated, it gives CAISGETGLTYEQYF.

This sequence joins TRBV2 and TRBJ1-6; unclear D gene. The CDR3 is 13 residues long. CDR1 and CDR2 from the germline V gene are SNHLY and FYNNEI. The ends were cut back, 6 bases at V and 7 bases at J, with 10 bases in the middle. The CDR3 coding sequence is TGTGCCAGCAGCTCCCCGGGGAATTCACCCCTCCACTTT. Encoded protein: CASSSPGNSPLHF.

V gene TRBV4-1 combines with J gene TRBJ1-4; weak D call: TRBD1 (6 bases). The V end lost 3 bases, the J end lost 8 bases, and 16 bases lay between the germline ends. Germline assignment: CDR1 MGHRA and CDR2 YSYEKL. This CDR3 contains 15 residues. The CDR3 sequence: CASSQVGTSKEKLFF. The CDR3 nucleotides read TGCGCCAGCAGCCAGGTGGGGACATCGAAGGAAAAACTGTTTTTT.

About this clone: The same CDR3 arises from other DNA sequences in this sample as well. V usage is TRBV7-9 and J usage is TRBJ2-1, with 9 bases lining up with TRBD2. The germline V gene has CDR1 SEHNR and CDR2 FQNEAQ (reference sequence). The CDR3 runs 16 residues. Losses at the gene ends were 2 bases for V and 1 base for J; bases not matched to a gene: 3. CDR3 DNA: TGTGCCAGCAGCTTAAGCCTAGCGGGATCCTACAATGAGCAGTTCTTC. It is translated as CASSLSLAGSYNEQFF.

This rearrangement joins TRBV3-1 (or the pseudogene TRBV3-2) to TRBJ1-2; no definite D call. The V gene's germline CDR1 is LGHDT and CDR2 YNNKEL (reference sequence). The V and J ends lost 1 base and 7 bases respectively, with 7 bases between them. The length of the CDR3 is 12 residues. CDR3 sequence reads: CASSQGEGGYTF. The CDR3, as DNA: TGTGCCAGCAGCCAAGGCGAGGGTGGCTACACCTTC.

The V and J genes are TRBV3-1 (or the pseudogene TRBV3-2) and TRBJ1-3; D perhaps matches TRBD1 (5 bases). V was pared by 3 bases and J by 4 bases, with 13 bases between. CDR1 is LGHDT, CDR2 YNNKEL, per germline (reference sequence). This CDR3 is 15 amino acids long. CDR3 loop: CASSHRASDGNTIYF. The DNA for the CDR3 is TGTGCCAGCAGCCACAGGGCCTCGGACGGAAACACCATATATTTT.

As DNA, the CDR3 is TGTGCCAGCAGCCTGGGGACAGGGAAAAACATTCAGTACTTC. Translating it yields CASSLGTGKNIQYF. V gene TRBV3-1 (or the pseudogene TRBV3-2) combines with J gene TRBJ2-4; 9 nucleotides match TRBD1. Germline V lookup: CDR1 LGHDT, CDR2 YNNKEL (reference sequence). The length of the CDR3 is 14 residues. The V segment lost 4 bases and the J segment 4 bases; nucleotides outside the gene matches: 2.

The chain joins TRBV9 to TRBJ2-5, with 11 bases identical to TRBD1. Germline CDR1 is SGDLS and CDR2 is YYNGEE. CDR3 size: 16 residues. The trim removed 3 bases at V and 4 bases at J, leaving 8 bases unmatched. CDR3 DNA: TGTGCCAGCAGCGCGCAGGGACAGGGGGGAGCAGAGACCCAGTACTTC. Protein: CASSAQGQGGAETQYF.

The V call is TRBV19, the J call TRBJ1-4; no firm D call. The CDR3 loop spans 16 amino acids. CDR1 is LNHDA and CDR2 is SQIVND in the germline V gene (reference sequence). The germline V and J ends were trimmed by 3 bases and 8 bases, with 19 bases remaining between them. The CDR3 loop reads CASSIEGGVVEEKLFF. For the CDR3, the DNA is TGTGCCAGTAGTATCGAGGGAGGAGTAGTCGAAGAAAAACTGTTTTTT.